Below are 30 T cell receptor beta chains sequenced from a single sample in a study of control samples from healthy donors and cancer patients. Method: immunoSEQ multiplex PCR; TCRdb's copy keeps in-frame clones and lacks some. The sample has some 130,000 clones, roughly 90% seen once. Sample: blood. These receptor sequences come from a man aged 40-49 years in good health.

The rearrangement uses TRBV11-3 and TRBJ2-3, with 7 bases aligning to TRBD1. The CDR3 contains 14 residues. J gave up 2 bases and V 4 bases, and 3 bases lay outside the gene matches. Per germline, CDR1 SGHNT and CDR2 YENEEA. The CDR3 loop is CASSSDRYTDTQYF. Here the CDR3 DNA reads TGTGCCAGCAGCTCGGACAGGTACACAGATACGCAGTATTTT.

This chain joins TRBV10-3 and TRBJ2-7; tentative D call: TRBD2 (6 bases). This CDR3 comprises 14 residues. Trimming left V 10 bases short and J 3 bases short, with 19 bases between. Germline CDR1 and CDR2: ENHRY and SYGVKD. CDR3 amino acids: CATTPGGAGYEQYF. The CDR3 region has the DNA TGTGCCACCACTCCCGGGGGAGCGGGCTACGAGCAGTACTTC.

The table lists this clone with a few counts. The chain couples TRBV19 to TRBJ1-1, with 7 bases fitting TRBD1. Germline-derived CDR1 and CDR2 are LNHDA and SQIVND (reference sequence). Losses at the gene ends were 6 bases for V and 0 bases for J; bases not matched to a gene: 4. The CDR3 runs to 14 residues. CDR3 nucleotides: TGTGCCAGTAGGCTACAGGGGATGAACACTGAAGCTTTCTTT. This encodes CASRLQGMNTEAFF. Full variable domain (outside the CDR3, taken from reference TRBV19 and TRBJ1-1): DGGITQSPKYLFRKEGQNVTLSCEQNLNHDAMYWYRQDPGQGLRLIYYSQIVNDFQKGDIAEGYSVSREKKESFPLTVTSAQKNPTAFYLCASRLQGMNTEAFFGQGTRLTVV.

J is TRBJ2-1 and V is TRBV2, with D perhaps matching TRBD2 (6 bases). Trimming shortened V by 1 base and J by 3 bases, and 10 bases separated the two germline ends. The germline V gene has CDR1 SNHLY and CDR2 FYNNEI. The CDR3 is 15 amino acids. CDR3 nucleotide sequence: TGTGCCAGCAGTGAAGGCCAGGGAGGCTACAATGAGCAGTTCTTC. It is translated as CASSEGQGGYNEQFF.

The chain couples TRBV5-1 to TRBJ2-3; TRBD2 matches 9 bases. J gave up 1 base and V 0 bases, and 6 bases lay outside the gene matches. Germline lookup yields CDR1 SGHRS and CDR2 YFSETQ. The CDR3 runs to 17 residues. The CDR3 DNA sequence: TGCGCCAGCAGCTTGGCTCTGCGGGGGGGCGGCACAGATACGCAGTATTTT. This codes for CASSLALRGGGTDTQYF. Drawing the rest from reference TRBV5-1 and TRBJ2-3, the complete variable domain is KAGVTQTPRYLIKTRGQQVTLSCSPISGHRSVSWYQQTPGQGLQFLFEYFSETQRNKGNFPGRFSGRQFSNSRSEMNVSTLELGDSALYLCASSLALRGGGTDTQYFGPGTRLTVL.

V usage is TRBV18 and J usage is TRBJ1-2; no clear D gene. V lost 4 bases to trimming and J lost 8 bases, with 17 bases between them. CDR1 and CDR2 (germline): KGHSH, LQKENI. The CDR3 runs to 14 residues. CDR3 in amino acids: CASSRTDTGGGYTF. The CDR3 region has the DNA TGTGCCAGCTCACGAACAGACACGGGAGGGGGCTACACCTTC.

V usage is TRBV15 and J usage is TRBJ1-6; TRBD1 might be the D (5 bases). Per germline, CDR1 LNHNV and CDR2 YYDKDF (reference sequence). This CDR3 has 14 amino acids. V lost 4 bases to trimming and J lost 8 bases, with 12 bases between them. The CDR3 nucleotides are TGTGCCACCAGCACCCGGGACGGGCATTCACCCCTCCACTTT. This sequence encodes CATSTRDGHSPLHF.

This sequence joins TRBV19 and TRBJ2-2, with D tentatively TRBD1 (6 bases). The CDR3 covers 15 residues. V was trimmed by 2 bases and J by 4 bases, leaving 11 bases between them. Per the germline V gene, CDR1 is LNHDA and CDR2 is SQIVND (reference sequence). The CDR3 DNA is TGTGCCAGTAGTATAAGTCAGGGGTTCACCGGGGAGCTGTTTTTT. Protein product: CASSISQGFTGELFF.

V is TRBV10-3 and J is TRBJ1-1, with D tentatively TRBD1 (6 bases). Trimming took off 6 bases at V and 4 bases at J, with 18 bases between the two ends. CDR3 length: 15 amino acids. Germline CDR1 reads ENHRY; CDR2 reads SYGVKD. The CDR3 region is CAISALQGRSTEAFF. The CDR3 DNA follows: TGTGCCATCAGCGCCCTCCAGGGGCGGTCCACTGAAGCTTTCTTT.

V and J are TRBV24-1 and TRBJ2-5, with unresolved D. V lost 4 bases and J 5 bases, leaving 10 bases between the germline ends. CDR3 length: 13 residues. Germline V CDR1 and CDR2: KGHDR, SFDVKD. The chain's CDR3 is CATSDIYEETQYF. The CDR3 region has the DNA TGTGCCACCAGTGACATCTATGAGGAGACCCAGTACTTC.

The V and J genes are TRBV15 and TRBJ1-6; tentative D call: TRBD1 (6 bases). From germline, CDR1 is LNHNV and CDR2 YYDKDF (reference sequence). The V and J ends lost 1 base and 3 bases respectively, with 10 bases between them. CDR3 size: 16 residues. The CDR3 spells CATSRGEGDYNSPLHF. The CDR3 DNA reads as TGTGCCACCAGCAGAGGGGAGGGGGACTATAATTCACCCCTCCACTTT.

This sequence joins TRBV28 and TRBJ1-6, with D maybe TRBD1 (5 bases). V lost 8 bases, J lost 9 bases, and 17 bases lay in between. CDR1 is MDHEN, CDR2 SYDVKM, per germline. The CDR3 is made up of 14 amino acids. CDR3 in amino acids: CASRRGASTSPLHF. The CDR3 DNA reads as TGTGCCAGCCGCAGAGGGGCAAGTACTTCACCCCTCCACTTT.

The chain has TRBV7-9 and TRBJ1-2; D not resolved. The CDR3 is 13 residues long. Germline V gene lookup returns CDR1 SEHNR and CDR2 FQNEAQ (reference sequence). The V end lost 5 bases, the J end lost 4 bases, and 11 bases lay between the germline ends. The CDR3 here is CASSLLAVYGYTF. CDR3 DNA sequence: TGTGCCAGCAGCCTTCTAGCGGTCTATGGCTACACCTTC.

The V gene is TRBV5-1, the J gene TRBJ2-5, with D perhaps assigned TRBD1 or TRBD2 (6 bases each). The CDR3 spans 14 residues. Trimming stripped 7 bases from V and 5 bases from J, with 18 bases between. The germline V gene encodes CDR1 SGHRS and CDR2 YFSETQ. For the CDR3, the DNA is TGCGCCAGCTACTGGGGGGCAGGGCGGGAGACCCAGTACTTC. This translates into CASYWGAGRETQYF. The full variable domain, with the rest looked up from reference TRBV5-1 and TRBJ2-5, is KAGVTQTPRYLIKTRGQQVTLSCSPISGHRSVSWYQQTPGQGLQFLFEYFSETQRNKGNFPGRFSGRQFSNSRSEMNVSTLELGDSALYLCASYWGAGRETQYFGPGTRLLVL.

V gene TRBV5-8 combines with J gene TRBJ1-2; 8 bases agree with TRBD1. CDR3 size: 14 residues. V lost 5 bases to trimming and J lost 6 bases; unmatched junction nucleotides: 9. The germline CDR1 and CDR2 sequences are SGHTS and YDEGEE. The CDR3 coding sequence is TGTGCCAGCAGGAAGACAGGGGTCTCCCATGGCTACACCTTC. Its translation is CASRKTGVSHGYTF.

J is TRBJ2-5 and V is TRBV6-2 or TRBV6-3; weak D call: TRBD2 (6 bases). Germline CDR1 and CDR2: MNHEY and SVGEGT. This CDR3 has 15 residues. Trimming cost V 2 bases and J 5 bases, with 15 bases left between them. The CDR3, as DNA: TGTGCCAGCAGTTACGTATTCGGGGGAACGGAGACCCAGTACTTC. It yields the protein CASSYVFGGTETQYF.

This chain links TRBV18 with TRBJ1-5; D gene ambiguous. Germline V gives CDR1 KGHSH, CDR2 LQKENI. V was clipped by 3 bases and J by 1 base, with 13 bases between them. CDR3 length equals 16 residues. The CDR3 sequence is CASSPAEGISNQPQHF. Written as DNA, the CDR3 is TGTGCCAGCTCACCCGCGGAAGGGATCAGCAATCAGCCCCAGCATTTT.

The DNA for the CDR3 is TGTGCCAGCAGTTACTCGGTAGCGAATCGGGCCTATGGCTACACCTTC. Its translation is CASSYSVANRAYGYTF. V gene TRBV6-5 combines with J gene TRBJ1-2; D is uncertain. The CDR3 loop spans 16 amino acids. Germline CDR1 is MNHEY and CDR2 is SVGAGI. V dropped 0 bases and J dropped 4 bases, with 15 bases sitting between them.

This rearrangement joins TRBV7-9 to TRBJ2-5; TRBD1 aligns across 9 bases. This CDR3 comprises 18 residues. The V gene's germline CDR1 is SEHNR and CDR2 FQNEAQ (reference sequence). The ends lost 2 bases at V and 1 base at J; junction bases unmatched: 11. CDR3 region: CASSLPTDRGGTQETQYF. For the CDR3, the DNA is TGTGCCAGCAGCTTACCTACTGACAGGGGGGGAACCCAAGAGACCCAGTACTTC.

The CDR3 nucleotides are TGTGCCAGTAGTGAAGGGACGCGGAGCTCCTACGAGCAGTACTTC. Its translation: CASSEGTRSSYEQYF. The chain employs TRBV19 and TRBJ2-7; D is perhaps TRBD1 or TRBD2 (5 bases each). Germline CDR1 reads LNHDA; CDR2 reads SQIVND (reference sequence). V lost 5 bases, J lost 0 bases, and 14 bases lay in between. The CDR3 sequence is 15 residues long.

The rearrangement links TRBV7-9 to TRBJ2-3, with TRBD2 as a possible D gene (5 bases). Germline-derived CDR1 and CDR2 are SEHNR and FQNEAQ (reference sequence). This CDR3 region has 13 residues. Trimming took 8 bases from V and 1 from J, leaving 10 bases between them. The CDR3 spells CASERAGTDTQYF. The CDR3, as DNA: TGTGCCAGCGAGAGGGCAGGCACAGATACGCAGTATTTT.

The gene calls are TRBV7-6 and TRBJ2-7; D may be TRBD1 (5 bases). The CDR3 contains 14 residues. Trimming took off 1 base at V and 3 bases at J, with 10 bases between the two ends. CDR1 is SGHVS and CDR2 is FNYEAQ in the germline V gene. CDR3: CASSLGIQGYEQYF. The CDR3 DNA is TGTGCCAGCAGCTTAGGAATTCAGGGCTACGAGCAGTACTTC.

This rearrangement joins TRBV6-4 to TRBJ1-1, with D unresolved. Trimming removed 2 bases from V and 5 bases from J, with 9 bases in between. CDR1 and CDR2 (germline): MRHNA, SNTAGT. The CDR3 has 13 amino acids. The CDR3 sequence: CASSDVLGTEAFF. The CDR3 DNA reads TGTGCCAGCAGTGACGTGTTGGGGACTGAAGCTTTCTTT.

The chain recombines TRBV30 with TRBJ2-3, with D possibly being TRBD1 (5 bases). The V and J ends lost 1 base and 3 bases respectively, with 8 bases between them. CDR3 size: 13 residues. Germline CDR1 reads GTSNPN; CDR2 reads SVGIG (reference sequence). CDR3 in DNA: TGTGCCTGGAGTGCGGACACGACAGATACGCAGTATTTT. Residues: CAWSADTTDTQYF.

The V call is TRBV30, the J call TRBJ2-3; D is unresolved. The CDR3 sequence is 13 residues long. V was cut by 3 bases and J by 0 bases, with 7 bases left in between. Germline V gives CDR1 GTSNPN, CDR2 SVGIG (reference sequence). CDR3 nucleotides: TGTGCCTGGAGGTCACCTAGCACAGATACGCAGTATTTT. As protein: CAWRSPSTDTQYF.

In nucleotides, the CDR3 is TGTGCCAGCAGTTCCTCGGGACGGAATAACTATGGCTACACCTTC. Protein sequence: CASSSSGRNNYGYTF. The J gene is TRBJ1-2, the V gene TRBV27, with a tentative D call TRBD1 (5 bases). Trimming shortened V by 4 bases and J by 1 base, and 13 bases separated the two germline ends. The CDR3 is 15 amino acids. CDR1 is MNHEY and CDR2 is SMNVEV in the germline V gene (reference sequence).

The rearrangement uses TRBV7-9 and TRBJ2-7; tentatively, D is TRBD1 (6 bases). With 1 base removed from V and 2 bases from J, the gap between germline ends came to 9 bases. Germline V CDR1 and CDR2: SEHNR, FQNEAQ (reference sequence). The CDR3 totals 14 residues. CDR3: CASSLGKGAYEQYF. For the CDR3, the DNA is TGTGCCAGCAGCTTAGGGAAGGGGGCCTACGAGCAGTACTTC.

V and J are TRBV7-8 and TRBJ2-7, with D unclear. V lost 2 bases, J lost 1 base, and 3 bases lay in between. Germline lookup yields CDR1 SGHVS and CDR2 FQNEAQ. The CDR3 contains 12 residues. The CDR3 loop is CASSLSSYEQYF. CDR3 coding DNA: TGTGCCAGCAGCTTATCTTCCTACGAGCAGTACTTC.

This clone has just a few counts. V usage is TRBV15 and J usage is TRBJ1-1, with D possibly TRBD1 on 5 matching bases. V was pared by 0 bases and J by 10 bases, with 9 bases between. The CDR3 runs 12 residues. The germline gives CDR1 LNHNV, CDR2 YYDKDF (reference sequence). As DNA, the CDR3 is TGTGCCACCAGCAGAGATTGGCAGGGAGCTTTCTTT. It translates to CATSRDWQGAFF.

The CDR3 sequence: CTSSHLRHRGQSYGYTF. The DNA for the CDR3 is TGCACCAGCAGCCACCTCAGGCATAGGGGGCAGAGCTATGGCTACACCTTC. This chain joins TRBV1 and TRBJ1-2; the table's D call, TRBD1, has no DNA check behind it. TRBV1 is marked as a pseudogene. The CDR3 totals 17 residues.